Listed below are T cell receptor beta chains from one sample, sequenced in a study of T cell repertoires in cytomegalovirus infection. Using its own MiXCR run on the reads, TCRdb lists one record per CDR3 protein. The sample carries tens of thousands of distinct CDR3 sequences, roughly a quarter recorded once. The antigens of these receptors remain unknown. The sample here was CD8+ T cells from cultured PBMCs, taken from culture after CMV antigen stimulation. Receptors originate from a human donor in good health (CMV status not recorded). Some clones in this sample may be carry-over from other donors' samples. Each CDR3 is given with its conserved first and last residue. D genes are given only for firm matches. Where a row states a size, it is once, few, many or the class of an expanded clone; other rows omit it.

v_gene: TRBV9
d_gene: .
abundance: .
j_gene: TRBJ1-1
CDR3aa: CASSAGRSNTEAFF
CDR3nt: TGTGCCAGCAGCGCGGGACGGTCGAACACTGAAGCTTTCTTT

v_gene: TRBV11-3
d_gene: .
abundance: few
j_gene: TRBJ2-1
CDR3aa: CASSSEGGGPNEQFF
CDR3nt: TGTGCCAGCAGCTCGGAGGGGGGGGGGCCGAATGAGCAGTTCTTC

v_gene: TRBV27
d_gene: .
abundance: .
j_gene: TRBJ2-7
CDR3aa: CASSFRGGSYEQYF
CDR3nt: TGTGCCAGCAGTTTCAGGGGCGGCTCCTACGAGCAGTACTTC

v_gene: TRBV7-9
d_gene: TRBD2
abundance: many
j_gene: TRBJ2-2
CDR3aa: CASSSSGRDTGELFF
CDR3nt: TGTGCCAGCAGCTCTAGCGGGAGAGACACCGGGGAGCTGTTTTTT

v_gene: TRBV12-3/TRBV12-4
d_gene: .
abundance: few
j_gene: TRBJ2-1
CDR3aa: CASSSLVDSSYNEQFF
CDR3nt: TGTGCCAGCAGTTCACTAGTCGATAGCTCCTACAATGAGCAGTTCTTC

v_gene: TRBV5-6
d_gene: .
abundance: .
j_gene: TRBJ2-7
CDR3aa: CASSFAPSEQYF
CDR3nt: TGTGCCAGCAGCTTTGCCCCTTCCGAGCAGTACTTC

v_gene: TRBV6-2/TRBV6-3
d_gene: TRBD2
abundance: .
j_gene: TRBJ2-2
CDR3aa: CASSYPAGGQVPTGELFF
CDR3nt: TGTGCCAGCAGTTACCCCGCGGGAGGCCAAGTTCCCACCGGGGAGCTGTTTTTT

v_gene: TRBV6-2/TRBV6-3
d_gene: TRBD1
abundance: .
j_gene: TRBJ2-3
CDR3aa: CASSYGTGGLEDTQYF
CDR3nt: TGTGCCAGCAGTTACGGGACAGGGGGTCTAGAAGATACGCAGTATTTT

v_gene: TRBV4-3
d_gene: .
abundance: few
j_gene: TRBJ1-2
CDR3aa: CASSQDGQGGGYGYTF
CDR3nt: TGCGCCAGCAGCCAAGATGGGCAGGGAGGAGGCTATGGCTACACCTTC

v_gene: TRBV7-8
d_gene: .
abundance: many
j_gene: TRBJ2-7
CDR3aa: CASSTSGRNYEQYF
CDR3nt: TGTGCCAGCAGCACCTCCGGACGGAACTACGAGCAGTACTTC

v_gene: TRBV24-1
d_gene: .
abundance: .
j_gene: TRBJ1-1
CDR3aa: CATSDPEPDRGNTEAFF
CDR3nt: TGTGCCACCAGTGACCCTGAACCCGATCGAGGGAACACTGAAGCTTTCTTT

v_gene: TRBV5-1
d_gene: TRBD1
abundance: .
j_gene: TRBJ2-7
CDR3aa: CASSLRDRASYEQYF
CDR3nt: TGCGCCAGCAGCTTAAGGGACAGGGCTAGCTACGAGCAGTACTTC

v_gene: TRBV27
d_gene: .
abundance: many
j_gene: TRBJ2-1
CDR3aa: CASSLLGYNEQFF
CDR3nt: TGTGCCAGCAGTTTATTGGGCTACAATGAGCAGTTCTTC

v_gene: TRBV12-3/TRBV12-4
d_gene: .
abundance: .
j_gene: TRBJ1-5
CDR3aa: CASSRSTIREQPQHF
CDR3nt: TGTGCCAGCAGCCGGTCCACCATTCGGGAACAGCCCCAGCATTTT

v_gene: TRBV4-3
d_gene: TRBD2
abundance: few
j_gene: TRBJ2-3
CDR3aa: CASSQDELAASTDTQYF
CDR3nt: TGCGCCAGCAGCCAAGATGAGCTAGCGGCGAGCACAGATACGCAGTATTTT

v_gene: TRBV7-2
d_gene: TRBD1
abundance: many
j_gene: TRBJ1-2
CDR3aa: CASSLGGQGWTNYGYTF
CDR3nt: TGTGCCAGCAGCTTAGGGGGACAGGGATGGACTAACTATGGCTACACCTTC

v_gene: TRBV2
d_gene: .
abundance: few
j_gene: TRBJ2-3
CDR3aa: CASSELGPTDTQYF
CDR3nt: TGTGCCAGCAGTGAACTTGGCCCGACAGATACGCAGTATTTT

v_gene: TRBV6-1
d_gene: .
abundance: medium-sized
j_gene: TRBJ2-3
CDR3aa: CASRGTLSTDTQYF
CDR3nt: TGTGCCAGCCGGGGGACACTATCCACAGATACGCAGTATTTT

v_gene: TRBV5-6
d_gene: .
abundance: few
j_gene: TRBJ1-2
CDR3aa: CASSSSGPLAWDYGYTF
CDR3nt: TGTGCCAGCAGCTCATCCGGGCCACTAGCTTGGGACTATGGCTACACCTTC

v_gene: TRBV4-3
d_gene: TRBD1
abundance: .
j_gene: TRBJ1-2
CDR3aa: CASSQDQGQGDGYTF
CDR3nt: TGCGCCAGCAGCCAAGACCAGGGACAGGGGGACGGCTACACCTTC

v_gene: TRBV27
d_gene: .
abundance: few
j_gene: TRBJ1-2
CDR3aa: CASSLSWEDYGYTF
CDR3nt: TGTGCCAGCAGTTTATCGTGGGAGGACTATGGCTACACCTTC

v_gene: TRBV11-3
d_gene: TRBD2
abundance: few
j_gene: TRBJ2-1
CDR3aa: CASSFHSGTSENEQFF
CDR3nt: TGTGCCAGCAGCTTTCACTCAGGGACTAGCGAGAATGAGCAGTTCTTC

v_gene: TRBV12-3/TRBV12-4
d_gene: .
abundance: few
j_gene: TRBJ2-7
CDR3aa: CASQNRDEQYF
CDR3nt: TGTGCCAGCCAAAACAGGGATGAGCAGTACTTC

v_gene: TRBV7-6
d_gene: .
abundance: many
j_gene: TRBJ2-1
CDR3aa: CASSLGAGAGSYNEQFF
CDR3nt: TGTGCCAGCAGCTTAGGGGCGGGGGCCGGAAGCTACAATGAGCAGTTCTTC

v_gene: TRBV7-9
d_gene: .
abundance: few
j_gene: TRBJ2-5
CDR3aa: CASSSTALATQETQYF
CDR3nt: TGTGCCAGCAGCTCCACCGCTCTAGCTACACAAGAGACCCAGTACTTC

v_gene: TRBV20-1
d_gene: TRBD2
abundance: .
j_gene: TRBJ2-3
CDR3aa: CSAPRLAGGTDTQYF
CDR3nt: TGCAGTGCTCCCCGGCTAGCGGGGGGCACAGATACGCAGTATTTT

v_gene: TRBV28
d_gene: .
abundance: .
j_gene: TRBJ2-7
CDR3aa: CASSSPIQVLNSYEQYF
CDR3nt: TGTGCCAGCAGTTCCCCCATTCAAGTCCTGAACTCCTACGAGCAGTACTTC

v_gene: TRBV6-1
d_gene: TRBD2
abundance: many
j_gene: TRBJ2-1
CDR3aa: CASSKLAGNYNEQFF
CDR3nt: TGTGCCAGCAGTAAACTAGCGGGGAATTACAATGAGCAGTTCTTC

v_gene: TRBV6-1
d_gene: .
abundance: many
j_gene: TRBJ1-2
CDR3aa: CASSDQPGPYGYTF
CDR3nt: TGTGCCAGCAGTGATCAGCCAGGTCCCTATGGCTACACCTTC

v_gene: TRBV27
d_gene: TRBD2
abundance: .
j_gene: TRBJ2-3
CDR3aa: CASSLTSGDLTDTQYF
CDR3nt: TGTGCCAGCAGTTTAACTAGCGGGGACCTCACAGATACGCAGTATTTT

v_gene: TRBV7-9
d_gene: TRBD1
abundance: .
j_gene: TRBJ2-1
CDR3aa: CASSLTGGSYNEQFF
CDR3nt: TGTGCCAGCAGCCTCACAGGGGGCTCCTACAATGAGCAGTTCTTC

v_gene: TRBV7-2
d_gene: TRBD1
abundance: many
j_gene: TRBJ1-1
CDR3aa: CASSEQGAGTEAFF
CDR3nt: TGTGCCAGCAGCGAACAGGGGGCGGGCACTGAAGCTTTCTTT

v_gene: TRBV24-1
d_gene: TRBD1
abundance: many
j_gene: TRBJ2-3
CDR3aa: CATSDPQLDRGGTDTQYF
CDR3nt: TGTGCCACCAGTGATCCCCAGCTCGACAGGGGGGGCACAGATACGCAGTATTTT

v_gene: TRBV12-3/TRBV12-4
d_gene: .
abundance: .
j_gene: TRBJ2-5
CDR3aa: CASSSLDYNQETQYF
CDR3nt: TGTGCCAGCAGTTCCCTGGACTACAACCAAGAGACCCAGTACTTC

v_gene: TRBV13
d_gene: TRBD1
abundance: once
j_gene: TRBJ1-6
CDR3aa: CASSLGRGLHNSPLHF
CDR3nt: TGTGCCAGCAGCTTAGGCAGGGGGCTTCATAATTCACCCCTCCACTTT

v_gene: TRBV12-3/TRBV12-4
d_gene: TRBD1
abundance: .
j_gene: TRBJ2-5
CDR3aa: CASSPIGQGETQYF
CDR3nt: TGTGCCAGCAGCCCCATCGGACAGGGTGAGACCCAGTACTTC

v_gene: TRBV9
d_gene: .
abundance: few
j_gene: TRBJ2-2
CDR3aa: CASSGWGTGELFF
CDR3nt: TGTGCCAGCAGCGGATGGGGCACCGGGGAGCTGTTTTTT

v_gene: TRBV11-2
d_gene: .
abundance: .
j_gene: TRBJ2-7
CDR3aa: CASSLVFRCYEQYF
CDR3nt: TGTGCCAGCAGCTTGGTGTTTCGATGCTACGAGCAGTACTTC

v_gene: TRBV2
d_gene: .
abundance: few
j_gene: TRBJ1-5
CDR3aa: CASSEALQVRYNQPQHF
CDR3nt: TGTGCCAGCAGTGAAGCGCTCCAGGTCCGGTACAATCAGCCCCAGCATTTT

v_gene: TRBV11-2
d_gene: .
abundance: few
j_gene: TRBJ1-6
CDR3aa: CASSGGGGSYNSPLHF
CDR3nt: TGTGCCAGCAGCGGGGGGGGGGGCTCCTATAATTCACCCCTCCACTTT

v_gene: TRBV10-3
d_gene: .
abundance: few
j_gene: TRBJ2-7
CDR3aa: CAISTSRVSDEQYF
CDR3nt: TGTGCCATCAGTACCAGCCGGGTATCGGACGAGCAGTACTTC

v_gene: TRBV4-1
d_gene: TRBD1
abundance: .
j_gene: TRBJ2-7
CDR3aa: CASSQGGDRVTYEQYF
CDR3nt: TGCGCCAGCAGCCAAGGGGGCGACAGGGTAACTTACGAGCAGTACTTC

v_gene: TRBV15
d_gene: .
abundance: many
j_gene: TRBJ1-4
CDR3aa: CATSGTATNEKLFF
CDR3nt: TGTGCCACCAGCGGAACTGCAACTAATGAAAAACTGTTTTTT

v_gene: TRBV7-4
d_gene: TRBD2
abundance: .
j_gene: TRBJ2-4
CDR3aa: CASGWTGGIAKNIQYF
CDR3nt: TGTGCCAGCGGATGGACCGGGGGGATAGCCAAAAACATTCAGTACTTC

v_gene: TRBV7-2
d_gene: TRBD2
abundance: few
j_gene: TRBJ2-7
CDR3aa: CASKSGLALVHEQYF
CDR3nt: TGTGCCAGCAAGTCAGGACTAGCGCTCGTCCACGAGCAGTACTTC

v_gene: TRBV25-1
d_gene: .
abundance: few
j_gene: TRBJ1-2
CDR3aa: CASSEFEQVPNYGYTF
CDR3nt: TGTGCCAGCAGTGAATTTGAACAGGTGCCTAACTATGGCTACACCTTC

v_gene: TRBV12-5
d_gene: .
abundance: .
j_gene: TRBJ1-1
CDR3aa: CASGPGTQAFF
CDR3nt: TGTGCTAGTGGCCCCGGGACACAGGCTTTCTTT

v_gene: TRBV7-6
d_gene: .
abundance: few
j_gene: TRBJ2-7
CDR3aa: CASSLQVSYEQYF
CDR3nt: TGTGCCAGCAGCCTACAGGTTTCCTACGAGCAGTACTTC

v_gene: TRBV6-5
d_gene: .
abundance: .
j_gene: TRBJ2-7
CDR3aa: CANSLDSYEQYF
CDR3nt: TGTGCCAACAGTCTGGACAGCTACGAGCAGTACTTC

v_gene: TRBV7-6
d_gene: .
abundance: many
j_gene: TRBJ2-2
CDR3aa: CASSLAAGRELFF
CDR3nt: TGTGCCAGCAGCTTAGCGGCAGGGCGGGAGCTGTTTTTT

v_gene: TRBV19
d_gene: TRBD1
abundance: many
j_gene: TRBJ1-5
CDR3aa: CASFGTGISQPQHF
CDR3nt: TGTGCCAGTTTCGGGACAGGGATAAGCCAGCCCCAGCATTTT

v_gene: TRBV30
d_gene: .
abundance: .
j_gene: TRBJ2-7
CDR3aa: CAGEIAGTEQYF
CDR3nt: TGTGCCGGAGAAATCGCAGGGACCGAGCAGTACTTC

v_gene: TRBV7-6
d_gene: TRBD2
abundance: .
j_gene: TRBJ2-7
CDR3aa: CASSFLKRGIYEQYF
CDR3nt: TGTGCCAGCAGCTTTCTGAAGCGGGGCATCTACGAGCAGTACTTC

v_gene: TRBV7-6
d_gene: .
abundance: many
j_gene: TRBJ1-1
CDR3aa: CASSLAPRATEAFF
CDR3nt: TGTGCCAGCAGCTTAGCCCCCAGGGCCACTGAAGCTTTCTTT

v_gene: TRBV28
d_gene: .
abundance: .
j_gene: TRBJ1-5
CDR3aa: CASSFSRGDVGNQPQHF
CDR3nt: TGTGCCAGCAGTTTCTCCAGGGGAGATGTCGGCAATCAGCCCCAGCATTTT

v_gene: TRBV7-9
d_gene: .
abundance: few
j_gene: TRBJ2-7
CDR3aa: CASSLEGWGQYF
CDR3nt: TGTGCCAGCAGCTTAGAGGGATGGGGGCAGTACTTC

v_gene: TRBV7-2
d_gene: .
abundance: many
j_gene: TRBJ1-3
CDR3aa: CASSLGAAGNTIYF
CDR3nt: TGTGCCAGCAGCTTAGGGGCAGCTGGAAACACCATATATTTT

v_gene: TRBV27
d_gene: .
abundance: few
j_gene: TRBJ2-7
CDR3aa: CASSSSDRTYEQYF
CDR3nt: TGTGCCAGCAGTTCGTCCGACCGTACGTACGAGCAGTACTTC

v_gene: TRBV5-4
d_gene: TRBD1
abundance: few
j_gene: TRBJ2-7
CDR3aa: CASSYGTGGYEQYF
CDR3nt: TGTGCCAGCAGCTACGGGACAGGGGGATACGAGCAGTACTTC